These 15 T cell receptor beta chains came from one sample sequenced in a study of T-cell reconstitution after alpha-beta-depleted transplantation in children. Preparation of the TCRbeta library involved a method that used unique molecular identifiers. In TCRdb, the PCR reads were re-called with MiXCR into one record per CDR3 protein. In the table there are some 75,000 distinct CDR3 sequences, 7% to 8% of which are singletons. The specimen comprised PBMCs from the stem cell graft donor, sampled from the stem cell graft. The source of these receptors is a human donor who donated a stem cell graft to a child with acute lymphoblastic leukemia.

This clonotype was seen repeatedly, ten times or more. This sequence joins TRBV21-1 and TRBJ2-7. TRBV21-1 is annotated as a pseudogene. The length of the CDR3 is 12 residues. Here the CDR3 DNA reads TGTGCCAGCAGCAAAGAGGGCTACGAGCAGTACTTC. This encodes CASSKEGYEQYF.

This clonotype appeared many times. The chain carries TRBV4-3 and TRBJ2-3, with D perhaps TRBD1 or TRBD2 (5 bases each). Trimming removed 3 bases at V and 2 bases at J, with 12 bases between. CDR3 length: 15 residues. Germline CDR1 and CDR2: LGHNA and YSLEER. The DNA for the CDR3 is TGCGCCAGCAGCCAGGCCTGGGGGATCACAGATACGCAGTATTTT. It translates to CASSQAWGITDTQYF.

This clonotype showed up many times. The rearrangement links TRBV5-1 to TRBJ1-1; D call uncertain. This CDR3 has 12 amino acids. V dropped 6 bases and J dropped 1 base, with 7 bases sitting between them. Looked up from germline, CDR1 is SGHRS and CDR2 is YFSETQ. The CDR3 nucleotides are TGCGCCAGCAAGAAGGGGAACACTGAAGCTTTCTTT. This encodes CASKKGNTEAFF.

The sample holds one count of this clonotype. This rearrangement joins TRBV7-9 to TRBJ1-2; 7 bases match TRBD1. V shed 6 bases and J 4 bases; nucleotides not matched to a gene: 11. Germline V gene sequence: CDR1 SEHNR, CDR2 FQNEAQ (reference sequence). The CDR3 is made up of 15 amino acids. This CDR3 reads CASSPTGTEVYGYTF. The CDR3 region has the DNA TGTGCCAGCAGTCCTACCGGGACAGAGGTCTATGGCTACACCTTC.

In DNA, the CDR3 is TGCAGCGTTGAGGACAGGGAAACCTACGAGCAGTACTTC. It specifies CSVEDRETYEQYF. This sequence joins TRBV29-1 and TRBJ2-7; 8 positions match TRBD1. The CDR3 spans 13 residues. Germline assignment: CDR1 SQVTM and CDR2 ANQGSEA. The junction had 3 bases not matched to a gene; V was cut back by 3 bases and J by 2 bases.

This clonotype has a handful of counts. This sequence joins TRBV18 and TRBJ1-1, with 8 bases that match TRBD1. The CDR3 has 12 amino acids. V gave up 4 bases and J gave up 7 bases; unmatched junction bases: 2. Germline V gives CDR1 KGHSH, CDR2 LQKENI. This CDR3 is CASSRTGLEAFF. CDR3 in DNA: TGTGCCAGCTCACGGACAGGGCTTGAAGCTTTCTTT.

The chain combines TRBV3-1 with TRBJ2-7; the D gene is possibly TRBD1 (6 bases). V lost 4 bases and J 6 bases, leaving 22 bases between the germline ends. The CDR3 has 16 amino acids. Germline CDR1 is LGHDT and CDR2 is YNNKEL (reference sequence). The CDR3 sequence is CASSPQERTELLEQYF. The CDR3 nucleotides are TGTGCCAGCAGCCCACAGGAGAGGACAGAACTCCTCGAGCAGTACTTC.

This clonotype was picked up many times. The chain carries TRBV4-3 and TRBJ1-3, with TRBD1 as a possible D gene (5 bases). The CDR3 runs to 15 residues. V gave up 0 bases and J gave up 7 bases, with 13 bases separating them. CDR1 and CDR2 from the germline V gene are LGHNA and YSLEER. This CDR3 is CASSQDEQGPNTIYF. Here the CDR3 DNA reads TGCGCCAGCAGCCAAGATGAGCAGGGCCCCAACACCATATATTTT.

This clonotype was detected ten times or more. V and J are TRBV6-2 or TRBV6-3 and TRBJ2-4; maybe TRBD1 (5 bases). Looked up from germline, CDR1 is MNHEY and CDR2 is SVGEGT. The CDR3 covers 14 residues. V shed 0 bases and J shed 8 bases, with 11 bases lying between them. CDR3 loop: CASSYSKGMDIQYF. The CDR3 DNA sequence: TGTGCCAGCAGTTACTCTAAGGGGATGGACATTCAGTACTTC.

The rearrangement joins TRBV7-8 to TRBJ1-6; D gene uncertain. Germline V gene lookup returns CDR1 SGHVS and CDR2 FQNEAQ. V was shortened by 0 bases and J by 8 bases, with 17 bases between the two germline ends. The CDR3 has 17 residues. The CDR3 spells CASSLAAKPRDYSPLHF. Here the CDR3 DNA reads TGTGCCAGCAGCTTAGCCGCGAAACCTCGAGATTATTCACCCCTCCACTTT.

This clonotype occurred many times. The V and J genes are TRBV4-3 and TRBJ1-2, with D unresolved. This CDR3 comprises 15 residues. V was cut by 2 bases and J by 5 bases, with 15 bases left in between. CDR1 and CDR2 from the germline V gene are LGHNA and YSLEER. CDR3 bases: TGCGCCAGCAGCCAACAACCCACAGCTACATATGGCTACACCTTC. It translates to CASSQQPTATYGYTF.

The V and J genes are TRBV29-1 and TRBJ2-3, with D possibly matching TRBD2 (6 bases). In germline, CDR1 is SQVTM, CDR2 ANQGSEA. V dropped 3 bases and J dropped 6 bases, with 10 bases sitting between them. This CDR3 is 12 amino acids long. DNA of the CDR3: TGCAGCGTTGAGGAGGGGCGCGATACGCAGTATTTT. It translates to CSVEEGRDTQYF.

This clonotype was counted many times. The genes are TRBV12-3 or TRBV12-4 and TRBJ1-1; D not resolved. V was cut by 6 bases and J by 5 bases, with 10 bases left in between. The CDR3 totals 12 residues. CDR3 protein: CASSLTGTEAFF. DNA for the CDR3: TGTGCCAGCAGCCTGACGGGTACTGAAGCTTTCTTT.

This chain links TRBV4-2 with TRBJ1-3; tentatively, D is TRBD1 (5 bases). Per germline, CDR1 LGHNA and CDR2 YNFKEQ. V was shortened by 3 bases and J by 8 bases, with 11 bases between the two germline ends. The CDR3 has 13 amino acids. DNA for the CDR3: TGTGCCAGCAGCCAGGTGCCGGGGGACACCATATATTTT. It specifies CASSQVPGDTIYF.

The gene calls are TRBV6-2 or TRBV6-3 and TRBJ2-7; possible D gene TRBD1, 5 bases. CDR1 is MNHEY, CDR2 SVGEGT, per germline. The CDR3 has 15 residues. V lost 2 bases and J 1 base, leaving 12 bases between the germline ends. The CDR3 loop reads CASSYAPTGSYEQYF. CDR3 DNA: TGTGCCAGCAGTTACGCGCCTACAGGTTCCTACGAGCAGTACTTC.